This is a list of T cell receptor beta chains from one sample in a study of CD8+ T cells in alopecia areata. The method was immunoSEQ multiplex PCR; TCRdb's version includes in-frame clones alone and lacks a portion of them. The sample has 200,000 or so clones, 55% to 70% seen once. This specimen was CD4+ T cells sorted from blood, taken at week 24, from a patient treated with tofacitinib. The receptors stem from a human donor with alopecia areata. Both conserved end residues are part of each CDR3. Fields, in order: clone size, J gene, V gene, CDR3 protein. Clone size is shown for a subset of rows, as once, few, many or a class of expanded clone.

NA | TRBJ1-5 | TRBV7-2 | CASSLAPYSGQPQHF
NA | TRBJ2-5 | TRBV29-1 | CSVESRQETQYF
NA | TRBJ1-2 | TRBV7-9 | CASSLAAGPRGYTF
NA | TRBJ2-7 | TRBV6-5 | CASSYSSGPGGEQYF
NA | TRBJ1-5 | TRBV27 | CASSPPGNQPQHF
NA | TRBJ1-2 | TRBV20-1 | CSRRVGNGYTF
NA | TRBJ1-6 | TRBV9 | CASSVAPHTEDSPLHF
once | TRBJ2-7 | TRBV19 | CASNQGAMGEQYF
NA | TRBJ2-3 | TRBV2 | CASSTTSGGAPDTQYF
once | TRBJ2-1 | TRBV29-1 | CSVVKSSYNEQFF
NA | TRBJ2-7 | TRBV5-1 | CASSYEGREQYF
NA | TRBJ2-5 | TRBV5-1 | CASSQGPSGAGETQYF
once | TRBJ2-7 | TRBV18 | CASSPAGGGYEQYF
NA | TRBJ2-1 | TRBV7-3 | CASSLGPGGRYNEQFF
few | TRBJ2-2 | TRBV13 | CASKSGANTGELFF
NA | TRBJ2-5 | TRBV5-1 | CASSPGGGEETQYF
few | TRBJ2-5 | TRBV9 | CASSTRGETQYF
NA | TRBJ2-5 | TRBV7-9 | CASGIRERRTQYF
few | TRBJ1-2 | TRBV20-1 | CSAGSNYGYTF
few | TRBJ2-7 | TRBV30 | CAWSGQGLYEQYF
NA | TRBJ2-7 | TRBV30 | CAWSVQRGSTSEEQYF
NA | TRBJ1-6 | TRBV6-5 | CASKRGEGSPLHF
NA | TRBJ1-2 | TRBV6-6 | CASSPRGRGPNYGYTF
NA | TRBJ2-5 | TRBV25-1 | CASSEFGRDQTQYF
few | TRBJ2-7 | TRBV29-1 | CRHAGAPNYEQYF
NA | TRBJ1-1 | TRBV7-8 | CASSSRQGVAFPEAFF
few | TRBJ2-5 | TRBV6-5 | CASSEGSGTQETQYF